What follows describes a single T cell receptor beta chain. Its antigen is unknown. The data stem from a study of T-cell memory formation after mild COVID-19. About the research overall: In these data, TCR clusters were largely donor specific. Study-level findings and limits: Contracting clones, day 15 to 85, had balanced CD4/CD8, and later expanders favored CD4+. The authors left the SARS-CoV-2 specificity of second-wave clones peaking on day 37 unconfirmed.

5'RACE primed from the constant segment yielded TCR alpha and TCR beta cDNA libraries bearing sample barcodes and UMIs. TCRdb reprocessed the 5' RACE reads with MiXCR, giving one entry per CDR3 protein. Seen here are approximately 260,000 distinct CDR3 sequences, around 15% observed once, and the top ten hold roughly 22%. This clonotype was obtained from a young man who had mild COVID-19 (a few samples of this study predate the infection). Cell type and time point are not known. The sequenced material came from PBMCs or a T cell subset sorted from them (not recorded which).

The DNA for the CDR3 is TGTGCCAGCAGCTCCCTCGGGCACGGGGATGAGCAGTTCTTC. Protein product: CASSSLGHGDEQFF. V gene TRBV11-3 combines with J gene TRBJ2-1, with a tentative D call TRBD2 (5 bases). In germline, CDR1 is SGHNT, CDR2 YENEEA. V shed 4 bases and J shed 8 bases, with 15 bases lying between them. The CDR3 sequence is 14 residues long.